This TCR beta chain emerged from a study of OX40 agonist ivuxolimab in advanced cancers. Study-level background: Allowance was made for prior anti-PD-1, anti-PD-L1 or anti-CTLA-4 therapy, and 35% to 40% had some. Three patients responded partially, comprising one with hepatocellular carcinoma and two with cutaneous melanoma. Study-level points and caveats: Compared with others, partial responders at 0.1-3.0 mg/kg displayed clonal expansion among the lowest.

The CDR3 is made up of 15 amino acids. With 1 base clipped from V and 8 bases from J, the junction kept 4 bases outside the gene matches. From germline, CDR1 is MGHDK and CDR2 SYGVNS. Profiling relied on immunoSEQ multiplex PCR, and the TCRdb table lists in-frame clones only, not all of them. The table includes around 110,000 clones, approximately 90% detected once. With regard to this clone: Its antigen is undetermined.

The sequences come from CD4+ or CD8+ T cells sorted from blood, collected in a trial of the OX40 agonist ivuxolimab. This receptor was taken from an adult with an advanced solid tumor such as melanoma, head and neck, liver or kidney cancer. The gene calls are TRBV25-1 and TRBJ1-4; TRBD1 aligns across 10 bases. DNA of the CDR3: TGTGCCAGCAGTGAATGGGGACAGGGGAGAGAAAAACTGTTTTTT. Translation: CASSEWGQGREKLFF. Drawing the rest from reference TRBV25-1 and TRBJ1-4, the complete variable domain is EADIYQTPRYLVIGTGKKITLECSQTMGHDKMYWYQQDPGMELHLIHYSYGVNSTEKGDLSSESTVSRIRTEHFPLTLESARPSHTSQYLCASSEWGQGREKLFFGSGTQLSVL.